The T cell receptor beta chain under discussion was sequenced for a study of memory CD4+ T cells and cytomegalovirus serostatus. Across the study: Of the healthy Belgian adults, 9 were CMV seropositive and about 24 seronegative. Findings of the study overall: CMV serostatus prediction reached median AUC approximately 0.96, or 0.89 with US-trained model.

The CDR3 spans 15 residues. The germline gives CDR1 SGHRS, CDR2 YFSETQ. Unmatched junction bases numbered 5, after V lost 4 bases and J lost 6 bases. Single viable CD3+CD4+CD8-CD45RO+ cells were sorted as the memory CD4+ T cells. Donors' CMV status reflects serum IgG against pp150, pp28, p38, p52. In regard to this clone: What it binds is not known.

Profiling relied on immunoSEQ multiplex PCR, and the TCRdb table lists in-frame clones only, not all of them. This table holds about 75,000 clones, about 78% found once. V gene TRBV5-1 combines with J gene TRBJ2-3; 13 positions match TRBD2. Input material: memory CD4+ T cells from blood. The sequence derives from an adult in good health and CMV-seropositive. The CDR3 region is CASSGGLAGVDTQYF. The CDR3 region has the DNA TGCGCCAGCAGCGGAGGACTAGCGGGGGTGGATACGCAGTATTTT.